What follows are 22 T cell receptor beta chains derived from one specimen sequenced in a study of Graves' ophthalmopathy and Graves' hyperthyroidism. The study amplified TCR beta CDR3 regions using RNA transcripts. RT-PCR was first run with HTBI primers, then multiplex PCR in a second round. TCRdb reanalysed the multiplex PCR reads using MiXCR and keeps one entry per CDR3 protein. The sample has hundreds of thousands of distinct CDR3 sequences; under 15% are singletons. The sequenced material came from blood. All receptors come from a woman younger than 45 with Graves' ophthalmopathy.

This clonotype was seen at least ten times. The V call is TRBV7-6, the J call TRBJ1-1; 9 bases are shared with TRBD1. This CDR3 contains 18 residues. The germline CDR1 and CDR2 sequences are SGHVS and FNYEAQ. V dropped 2 bases and J dropped 5; count of bases not matched to a gene: 15. CDR3 sequence (DNA): TGTGCCAGCAGCTTAAAGGGCGGACAGGGGATAGTGACGACTGAAGCTTTCTTT. Translating it yields CASSLKGGQGIVTTEAFF.

This clonotype was seen repeatedly, ten times or more. The chain carries TRBV19 and TRBJ1-2; tentatively, D is TRBD1 (6 bases). In germline, CDR1 is LNHDA, CDR2 SQIVND (reference sequence). V was pared by 2 bases and J by 0 bases, with 7 bases between. The CDR3 extends over 14 amino acids. As DNA, the CDR3 is TGTGCCAGTAGTATAACAGGGTCTAACTATGGCTACACCTTC. Its protein is CASSITGSNYGYTF.

This clonotype was seen ten or more times. The chain joins TRBV5-1 to TRBJ2-7, with 7 bases aligning to TRBD2. Trimming cost V 4 bases and J 0 bases; bases outside gene matches: 7. CDR3 length: 15 amino acids. In germline, CDR1 is SGHRS, CDR2 YFSETQ. The CDR3 loop is CASSTVAGVSYEQYF. The CDR3 nucleotides read TGCGCCAGCAGCACCGTAGCGGGTGTCTCCTACGAGCAGTACTTC.

This clonotype came up a few times. The V and J genes are TRBV11-1 and TRBJ1-3; D ambiguous. The germline gives CDR1 SGHAT, CDR2 FQDESV (reference sequence). The CDR3 runs 17 residues. V lost 0 bases to trimming and J lost 0 bases, with 12 bases between them. For the CDR3, the DNA is TGTGCCAGCAGCTTAGCAGCCACCCAAAGCTCTGGAAACACCATATATTTT. It yields the protein CASSLAATQSSGNTIYF.

This clonotype was seen more than once but under ten times. One end of the junction is discordant with germline, which a read error may explain. The chain joins TRBV5-1 to TRBJ2-4, with a possible D match to TRBD1 (6 bases). The CDR3 length is 16 residues. In germline, CDR1 is SGHRS, CDR2 YFSETQ. The CDR3 DNA follows: TGCGCCAGCACACCGGCAGACAGGCGAAGGAAAAACATTAAGTACTTC. Translated, it gives CASTPADRRRKNIKYF.

This clonotype was counted many times. The chain carries TRBV28 and TRBJ2-2; D possibly corresponds to TRBD2 (6 bases). Trimming removed 7 bases at V and 2 bases at J, with 11 bases between. Germline V lookup: CDR1 MDHEN, CDR2 SYDVKM. The CDR3 covers 14 residues. CDR3 nucleotide sequence: TGTGCCAGCACGACTAGAAAAAACACCGGGGAGCTGTTTTTT. Amino acid sequence: CASTTRKNTGELFF.

This clonotype was detected many times. The V and J genes are TRBV6-6 and TRBJ1-1; D remains ambiguous. The germline V and J ends were trimmed by 5 bases and 1 base, with 11 bases remaining between them. Germline lookup yields CDR1 MNHNY and CDR2 SVGAGI (reference sequence). The CDR3 extends over 14 amino acids. The CDR3 nucleotides read TGTGCCAGCAGTCGCGGGAAGGGGAACACTGAAGCTTTCTTT. Encoded protein: CASSRGKGNTEAFF.

CDR3 in amino acids: CASSSKGGLPPRAGELFF. As DNA, the CDR3 is TGTGCCAGCAGCTCTAAGGGGGGCCTTCCCCCTAGGGCCGGGGAGCTGTTTTTT. The chain has TRBV11-1 and TRBJ2-2; D tentatively fits TRBD1 or TRBD2 (6 bases each). The V gene lost 4 bases and the J gene lost 6 bases, with 24 bases spanning the gap. CDR3 size: 18 residues. In germline, CDR1 is SGHAT, CDR2 FQDESV (reference sequence).

This clonotype was detected ten times or more. The chain joins TRBV28 to TRBJ2-5; D is perhaps TRBD1 or TRBD2 (5 bases each). V lost 6 bases to trimming and J lost 7 bases, with 27 bases between them. The CDR3 is 17 residues long. Looked up from germline, CDR1 is MDHEN and CDR2 is SYDVKM. CDR3 in amino acids: CASSPGPAAVVLGTQYF. The CDR3 DNA follows: TGTGCCAGCAGCCCGGGACCCGCAGCGGTAGTATTGGGGACCCAGTACTTC.

Many counts were recorded for this clonotype. This rearrangement joins TRBV5-1 to TRBJ1-1; 7 positions agree with TRBD1. The CDR3 sequence is 14 residues long. V lost 0 bases to trimming and J lost 3 bases; unmatched junction nucleotides: 2. Germline-derived CDR1 and CDR2 are SGHRS and YFSETQ. For the CDR3, the DNA is TGCGCCAGCAGCTTGGGCGGACAGGACACTGAAGCTTTCTTT. Its translation: CASSLGGQDTEAFF. Full variable domain (rest looked up from reference TRBV5-1 and TRBJ1-1): KAGVTQTPRYLIKTRGQQVTLSCSPISGHRSVSWYQQTPGQGLQFLFEYFSETQRNKGNFPGRFSGRQFSNSRSEMNVSTLELGDSALYLCASSLGGQDTEAFFGQGTRLTVV.

This clonotype was recorded many times. The junction does not match germline at one end; this may be a read error. The rearrangement joins TRBV20-1 to TRBJ2-7; 7 positions match TRBD1. CDR3 length: 15 residues. Per the germline V gene, CDR1 is DFQATT and CDR2 is SNEGSKA (reference sequence). The CDR3 sequence: CSAGEPGTAAYEQYF. The CDR3 coding sequence is TGCAGTGCTGGAGAGCCCGGGACAGCGGCCTACGAGCAGTACTTC.

The chain recombines TRBV28 with TRBJ1-5, with 7 bases lining up with TRBD1. The CDR3 runs to 17 residues. V lost 3 bases to trimming and J lost 4 bases; unmatched junction nucleotides: 12. The germline gives CDR1 MDHEN, CDR2 SYDVKM. CDR3 sequence reads: CASSLLGGGAWNQPQHF. In DNA form, the CDR3 reads TGTGCCAGCAGTTTGCTGGGAGGGGGCGCTTGGAATCAGCCCCAGCATTTT.

This clonotype was picked up many times. The chain employs TRBV6-2 or TRBV6-3 and TRBJ1-5; 7 bases are a match to TRBD1. The CDR3 totals 15 residues. The germline V gene has CDR1 MNHEY and CDR2 SVGEGT. Trimming took 5 bases from V and 3 from J; bases not matched to a gene: 7. CDR3: CASSSKQGLNQPQHF. CDR3 DNA sequence: TGTGCCAGCAGTAGCAAACAGGGGCTCAATCAGCCCCAGCATTTT.

Details on this clonotype: A much larger clone differs from this one at a single base, so this may be a read error. As the CDR3 is not closed by the conserved phenylalanine or tryptophan, this likely results from a read error. The V and J genes are TRBV20-1 and TRBJ1-1, with no clear D. The V gene's germline CDR1 is DFQATT and CDR2 SNEGSKA (reference sequence). CDR3 length: 12 amino acids. V lost 3 bases and J 6 bases, leaving 11 bases between the germline ends. The CDR3 DNA reads as TGCAGTGCTAGCGACCCGGTCGCTGAAGCTTTCGTT. It specifies CSASDPVAEAFV.

This clonotype was seen only once. The chain is built from TRBV28 and TRBJ2-7, with 9 bases fitting TRBD2. The CDR3 extends over 16 amino acids. Germline-derived CDR1 and CDR2 are MDHEN and SYDVKM. Trimming took 8 bases from V and 2 from J; bases not matched to a gene: 13. This CDR3 is CASGQIEASGTYEQYF. In DNA form, the CDR3 reads TGTGCCAGCGGCCAAATAGAGGCTAGCGGGACCTACGAGCAGTACTTC. The full variable domain, its missing parts supplied by reference TRBV28 and TRBJ2-7, is DVKVTQSSRYLVKRTGEKVFLECVQDMDHENMFWYRQDPGLGLRLIYFSYDVKMKEKGDIPEGYSVSREKKERFSLILESASTNQTSMYLCASGQIEASGTYEQYFGPGTRLTVT.

V usage is TRBV5-1 and J usage is TRBJ2-7; D assignment may be TRBD1 or TRBD2 (5 bases each). Germline loops: CDR1 SGHRS, CDR2 YFSETQ. CDR3 size: 14 residues. The V gene lost 0 bases and the J gene lost 5 bases, with 12 bases spanning the gap. CDR3: CASSLEGERHEQYF. CDR3 sequence (DNA): TGCGCCAGCAGCTTGGAAGGGGAGCGCCACGAGCAGTACTTC.

The chain is built from TRBV6-1 and TRBJ2-5, with 7 bases lining up with TRBD2. Losses at the gene ends were 0 bases for V and 6 bases for J; bases not matched to a gene: 10. CDR3 size: 16 residues. Germline V gives CDR1 MNHNS, CDR2 SASEGT. The CDR3 coding sequence is TGTGCCAGCAGTGAAGCGGGAGGGATTGGGTCGAAGACCCAGTACTTC. It encodes CASSEAGGIGSKTQYF.

As regards this clonotype: A read error is possible here, since a much larger clone lies one base away. The J gene is TRBJ2-2, the V gene TRBV5-1, with TRBD2 identical over 9 bases. The trim removed 0 bases at V and 1 base at J, leaving 1 base unmatched. The CDR3 runs 16 residues. Germline values: CDR1 SGHRS, CDR2 YFSETQ. The CDR3 region has the DNA TGCGCCAGCAGCTTGGGACTAGCGGAGAACACCGGGGAGCTGTTTTTT. Protein product: CASSLGLAENTGELFF.

V usage is TRBV20-1 and J usage is TRBJ1-2; D is undetermined. This CDR3 region has 12 residues. With 3 bases removed from V and 4 bases from J, the gap between germline ends came to 9 bases. Germline loops: CDR1 DFQATT, CDR2 SNEGSKA (reference sequence). The CDR3 region has the DNA TGCAGTGCTAGTCTCTCGACCTATGGCTACACCTTC. Encoded protein: CSASLSTYGYTF.

In its sample, this clonotype was seen many times. This CDR3 reads CASSELAGVYEQYF. The CDR3 DNA is TGTGCCAGCAGTGAACTAGCGGGTGTGTACGAGCAGTACTTC. This chain joins TRBV6-1 and TRBJ2-7, with 8 bases aligning to TRBD2. The J segment lost 4 bases and the V segment lost 2 bases, leaving 4 bases of the junction unmatched. CDR3 length: 14 amino acids. Germline loops: CDR1 MNHNS, CDR2 SASEGT.

This clonotype came up a few times. V gene TRBV5-1 combines with J gene TRBJ1-5, with D possibly matching TRBD1 (5 bases). V lost 2 bases and J 5 bases, leaving 14 bases between the germline ends. The CDR3 runs to 15 residues. Germline V gives CDR1 SGHRS, CDR2 YFSETQ. DNA for the CDR3: TGCGCCAGCAGCTTTTCAGTCGGAGGGGATCAGCCCCAGCATTTT. It encodes CASSFSVGGDQPQHF.

This chain connects TRBV4-2 to TRBJ2-7, with 9 bases aligning to TRBD1. The V gene end was trimmed by 4 bases and the J gene end by 0 bases; junction bases not matched to a gene: 7. CDR1 LGHNA and CDR2 YNFKEQ come from the germline V gene. This CDR3 contains 16 residues. CDR3 coding DNA: TGTGCCAGCAGCCGGACAGGGGTTGTGAGCTCCTACGAGCAGTACTTC. Translation gives CASSRTGVVSSYEQYF.